The 7 T cell receptor beta chains below all came from one sample that was sequenced in a study of cytomegalovirus exposure and HLA in healthy donors. PCR used 60 Vbeta primers and 13 Jbeta primers. This table comes from immunoSEQ multiplex PCR, and its TCRdb copy is limited to in-frame clones, with some not included. This table holds 110,000 or so clones, over 70% found once. The sequenced sample consisted of PBMCs. The source is a woman in her late teens or twenties in good health and CMV-seronegative.

The chain recombines TRBV18 with TRBJ2-7; the D is unclear. CDR3 length: 12 residues. The germline V gene has CDR1 KGHSH and CDR2 LQKENI. Trimming took 2 bases from V and 5 from J, leaving 7 bases between them. CDR3 DNA sequence: TGTGCCAGCTCACCATTCAGCGACGAGCAGTACTTC. It specifies CASSPFSDEQYF. Full variable domain (missing parts from reference TRBV18 and TRBJ2-7): NAGVMQNPRHLVRRRGQEARLRCSPMKGHSHVYWYRQLPEEGLKFMVYLQKENIIDESGMPKERFSAEFPKEGPSILRIQQVVRGDSAAYFCASSPFSDEQYFGPGTRLTVT.

CDR3 sequence reads: CASRPGQDIYEQYF. The CDR3 DNA sequence: TGTGCCAGCAGGCCGGGACAGGACATCTACGAGCAGTACTTC. This rearrangement joins TRBV2 to TRBJ2-7, with 8 bases that match TRBD1. The CDR3 is 14 amino acids. Per germline, CDR1 SNHLY and CDR2 FYNNEI. V shed 6 bases and J 3 bases; nucleotides not matched to a gene: 7.

The chain is built from TRBV5-6 and TRBJ2-5, with D perhaps TRBD2 (5 bases). TRBJ2-7 matches the DNA end more closely, so the J call is doubtful. CDR3 size: 14 residues. Germline values: CDR1 SGHDT, CDR2 YYEEEE. The CDR3 sequence: CASSFGPGGYEQYF. The CDR3 coding sequence is TGTGCCAGCAGCTTCGGACCCGGCGGGTACGAGCAGTACTTC.

The CDR3: CASSFGTAGLEKLFF. CDR3 coding DNA: TGCGCCAGCAGTTTTGGGACAGCGGGCCTTGAAAAACTGTTTTTT. V usage is TRBV5-1 and J usage is TRBJ1-4; the match to TRBD1 covers 7 bases. CDR1 and CDR2 (germline): SGHRS, YFSETQ. The V and J ends lost 5 bases and 7 bases, in that order; junction bases with no gene match: 11. This CDR3 is built from 15 residues.

There are a few counts of this clone. The V and J genes are TRBV2 and TRBJ1-1, with D uncertain. V shed 5 bases and J shed 12 bases, with 13 bases lying between them. The CDR3 consists of 11 residues. In germline, CDR1 is SNHLY, CDR2 FYNNEI. The CDR3 DNA is TGTGCCAGCAGTTACGACGTCGACACTTTCTTT. The encoded protein is CASSYDVDTFF.

The chain employs TRBV15 and TRBJ1-5; 8 bases match TRBD1. Germline trimming cut 3 bases from V and 7 bases from J; bases unmatched to any gene: 5. This CDR3 region has 14 residues. Looked up from germline, CDR1 is LNHNV and CDR2 is YYDKDF (reference sequence). The CDR3 region is CATSSETGEQPQHF. The CDR3 DNA reads as TGTGCCACCAGCAGCGAGACAGGGGAACAGCCCCAGCATTTT.

The chain employs TRBV27 and TRBJ1-1; no clear D. The CDR3 runs to 15 residues. Germline V CDR1 and CDR2: MNHEY, SMNVEV (reference sequence). Trimming took 3 bases from V and 5 from J, leaving 16 bases between them. The DNA for the CDR3 is TGTGCCAGCAGTTTGGGCCCCCTATCCCCAACTGAAGCTTTCTTT. Its translation: CASSLGPLSPTEAFF.